This record concerns one T cell receptor (beta chain) sequence. This clone occurred many times. Its antigen specificity is not known. One base away there is no much larger clone; base qualities are not given. The data were taken from a study of metastatic and nonmetastatic thyroid tumors (dated by TCRdb to 2020 to 2021). With regard to the full study: For patients with malignant and with benign thyroid disease, the researchers compared repertoires between peripheral blood samples and tumor or nodule tissue samples. Paper-wide results and their limitations: TCR beta diversity was reported as significantly higher in malignant tumors than in benign nodules, in both blood and tumor samples.

Before undergoing thyroid surgery, none of the patients had been given any kind of treatment. The study retrospectively analysed patient clinical samples collected from about 2012 to 2019 using T-cell receptor beta sequencing. Taken from the germline V gene, the CDR1 and CDR2 loops are SGHDN and FVKESK. Here V drops 1 base and J drops 5 bases, and the junction holds 9 bases not matched to any gene. Including cysteine and phenylalanine, the CDR3 has 16 amino acids. The kept DNA is CDR3 alone, 48 bases in frame from the first base. The library was prepared using PCR. Sequenced on an Illumina HiSeq 4000. High-throughput sequencing was used to profile the CDR3 region of the TCR beta-chain in every patient. On the authors' methods: A classifier to discriminate distant-metastatic papillary thyroid cancer patients was built from CDR3 differences across clinicopathological groups. The Shannon index was used to measure repertoire diversity, and the Morisita-Horn index was used to measure how similar tumor and blood repertoires were. The public reads were reanalyzed by TCRdb: fastp trimming at Q25, MiXCR alignment, in-frame beta chains only. The V and J calls and clone size come from TCRdb's table, not from the authors' own analysis. The sample table lists some 14,000 clones, about a quarter of them with a count of one. 11% of the sample goes to the ten largest clones.

This TCR was sampled from a female donor with papillary thyroid cancer or a benign thyroid nodule (not recorded which). Some clones in this sample may be carry-over from other donors' samples. This chain is built from TRBV14 and TRBJ1-2; TRBD1 matches 8 bases in the middle. Sequencing used tumor tissue. The nucleotide sequence is given as TGTGCCAGCAGCCAAGGTGGAGGGGACAGGTGGTATGGCTACACCTTC. Its protein product is CASSQGGGDRWYGYTF.